Below are 17 T cell receptor beta chains sequenced from a single sample in a study of cytomegalovirus exposure and HLA in healthy donors. Primers for the PCR totalled 60 Vbeta and 13 Jbeta. Sequencing was performed with immunoSEQ multiplex PCR; in TCRdb, only in-frame clones are kept and a portion is missing. The repertoire holds roughly 120,000 clones, with 73% as singletons. Sequencing was performed on PBMCs. The receptors derive from a man in his forties or fifties in good health and CMV-seronegative.

The chain links TRBV19 to TRBJ1-5, with D maybe TRBD1 (6 bases). This CDR3 has 16 amino acids. V gave up 6 bases and J gave up 7 bases, with 22 bases separating them. Per germline, CDR1 LNHDA and CDR2 SQIVND (reference sequence). Written as DNA, the CDR3 is TGTGCCAGTAGGGACAGCCAGAAGACCGGGGGGCAGCCCCAGCATTTT. Its translation: CASRDSQKTGGQPQHF.

The gene calls are TRBV5-1 and TRBJ1-3, with 7 positions matching TRBD1. The CDR3 has 16 residues. Germline CDR1 and CDR2: SGHRS and YFSETQ. V lost 0 bases and J lost 5; bases outside the gene matches: 8. The CDR3 is CASSLVAGQERNTIYF. For the CDR3, the DNA is TGCGCCAGCAGCTTGGTAGCTGGACAGGAGAGAAACACCATATATTTT.

A single count supports this clone. Written as DNA, the CDR3 is TGTGCCAGCAGCTTAGGGCAGGGGGACGACGAGCAGTACTTC. Its translation is CASSLGQGDDEQYF. The V and J genes are TRBV7-9 and TRBJ2-7; TRBD1 aligns across 7 bases. The CDR3 sequence is 14 residues long. Germline CDR1 and CDR2: SEHNR and FQNEAQ (reference sequence). The J segment lost 5 bases and the V segment lost 1 base, leaving 5 bases of the junction unmatched.

This clone was counted a single time. One end of the junction varies from germline; a read error may be responsible. This chain joins TRBV7-9 and TRBJ2-7; 7 nucleotides line up with TRBD1. CDR3 size: 13 residues. Germline CDR1 is SEHNR and CDR2 is FQNEAQ (reference sequence). CDR3 bases: TGTTCCAGCAGACGACAGGGTACCTACGAGCAGTACTTC. The encoded protein is CSSRRQGTYEQYF.

The gene calls are TRBV9 and TRBJ2-5, with 11 bases lining up with TRBD1. Germline CDR1 reads SGDLS; CDR2 reads YYNGEE. After removal of 3 bases from V and 5 bases from J, the junction contained 3 bases not matched to a gene. This CDR3 has 14 residues. The chain's CDR3 is CASSGTGGRETQYF. CDR3 coding DNA: TGTGCCAGCAGCGGGACAGGGGGCCGGGAGACCCAGTACTTC.

The CDR3 is CASSPRGDNQPQHF. The CDR3 DNA sequence: TGTGCCAGCAGTCCGCGGGGGGACAATCAGCCCCAGCATTTT. V is TRBV6-1 and J is TRBJ1-5; TRBD1 might be the D (5 bases). V was trimmed by 5 bases and J by 3 bases, leaving 11 bases between them. The CDR3 is 14 amino acids. The germline gives CDR1 MNHNS, CDR2 SASEGT.

The rearrangement links TRBV6-1 to TRBJ1-2, with a tentative D call TRBD1 (6 bases). Trimming removed 3 bases from V and 0 bases from J, with 8 bases in between. Germline CDR1 MNHNS, CDR2 SASEGT. The CDR3 covers 14 residues. Here the CDR3 reads CASSDWTANYGYTF. The CDR3 DNA is TGTGCCAGCAGTGATTGGACAGCTAACTATGGCTACACCTTC.

V usage is TRBV7-6 and J usage is TRBJ1-3; TRBD1 might be the D (5 bases). CDR3 length: 17 residues. Trimming removed 5 bases at V and 0 bases at J, with 17 bases between. Germline CDR1 reads SGHVS; CDR2 reads FNYEAQ. The CDR3 is CASSLGLLRDSGNTIYF. CDR3 nucleotide sequence: TGTGCCAGCAGCCTCGGCTTGCTCAGGGACTCTGGAAACACCATATATTTT.

V usage is TRBV5-1 and J usage is TRBJ2-7; TRBD1 agrees at 10 bases. The germline gives CDR1 SGHRS, CDR2 YFSETQ. V shed 2 bases, J shed 5 bases, and the junction held 4 bases outside the gene matches. This CDR3 is 14 amino acids long. CDR3 region: CASSFRTGGNEQYF. As DNA, the CDR3 is TGCGCCAGCAGCTTCCGGACAGGGGGAAACGAGCAGTACTTC.

This clone was picked up a small number of times. The genes are TRBV11-3 and TRBJ2-6; TRBD1 agrees at 11 bases. The CDR3 consists of 17 residues. J gave up 1 base and V 5 bases, and 4 bases lay outside the gene matches. Germline lookup yields CDR1 SGHNT and CDR2 YENEEA. The CDR3 DNA follows: TGTGCCAGCAGCCCCGGGACAGGGGGGTCTGGGGCCAACGTCCTGACTTTC. This gives the protein CASSPGTGGSGANVLTF.

The chain recombines TRBV15 with TRBJ1-6, with 8 bases matching TRBD1. The CDR3 contains 17 residues. V trimming: 0 bases; J trimming: 2 bases; junction bases outside the gene matches: 3. The V gene's germline CDR1 is LNHNV and CDR2 YYDKDF (reference sequence). CDR3 in amino acids: CATSRDDRGPYNSPLHF. The DNA for the CDR3 is TGTGCCACCAGCAGAGATGACAGGGGTCCCTATAATTCACCCCTCCACTTT. The entire variable domain, with the rest obtained from reference TRBV15 and TRBJ1-6, is as follows: DAMVIQNPRYQVTQFGKPVTLSCSQTLNHNVMYWYQQKSSQAPKLLFHYYDKDFNNEADTPDNFQSRRPNTSFCFLDIRSPGLGDTAMYLCATSRDDRGPYNSPLHFGNGTRLTVT.

The chain has TRBV6-4 and TRBJ2-1; 13 positions agree with TRBD2. This CDR3 is built from 15 residues. V shed 3 bases, J shed 7 bases, and the junction held 3 bases outside the gene matches. Germline lookup yields CDR1 MRHNA and CDR2 SNTAGT. CDR3 in DNA: TGTGCCAGCAGTGAGACTAGCGGGGGGCCTAATGAGCAGTTCTTC. This encodes CASSETSGGPNEQFF.

There are a few counts of this clone. The chain couples TRBV5-1 to TRBJ1-4; D uncertain. CDR3 size: 12 residues. Germline V gene data show CDR1 as SGHRS and CDR2 as YFSETQ. V shed 5 bases and J shed 7 bases, with 9 bases lying between them. CDR3 coding DNA: TGCGCCAGCAGGAAAGAGGGTGAAAAACTGTTTTTT. This translates into CASRKEGEKLFF. The full variable domain, its missing parts supplied by reference TRBV5-1 and TRBJ1-4, is KAGVTQTPRYLIKTRGQQVTLSCSPISGHRSVSWYQQTPGQGLQFLFEYFSETQRNKGNFPGRFSGRQFSNSRSEMNVSTLELGDSALYLCASRKEGEKLFFGSGTQLSVL.

This clone showed up just a few times. The J gene is TRBJ2-2, the V gene TRBV5-1; TRBD1 might be the D (6 bases). The CDR3 contains 14 residues. V was pared by 0 bases and J by 7 bases, with 10 bases between. CDR1 and CDR2 (germline): SGHRS, YFSETQ. CDR3 bases: TGCGCCAGCAGCTTGGTGGGGGCTGGCGGGGAGCTGTTTTTT. Protein sequence: CASSLVGAGGELFF.

The V and J genes are TRBV19 and TRBJ2-5; possibly TRBD2 for D (6 bases). Trimming removed 9 bases at V and 4 bases at J, with 15 bases between. Germline CDR1 reads LNHDA; CDR2 reads SQIVND (reference sequence). The CDR3 covers 13 residues. The DNA of the CDR3 is TGTGCCAGCAGTCCCCTGGGGGGAGAGACCCAGTACTTC. Its translation is CASSPLGGETQYF. The full variable domain, in which reference TRBV19 and TRBJ2-5 provide the parts outside the CDR3, is DGGITQSPKYLFRKEGQNVTLSCEQNLNHDAMYWYRQDPGQGLRLIYYSQIVNDFQKGDIAEGYSVSREKKESFPLTVTSAQKNPTAFYLCASSPLGGETQYFGPGTRLLVL.

This clone was seen a few times. The genes are TRBV7-2 and TRBJ2-7, with 8 bases fitting TRBD2. This CDR3 has 15 amino acids. The trim removed 5 bases at V and 7 bases at J, leaving 13 bases unmatched. Germline loops: CDR1 SGHTA, CDR2 FQGNSA. CDR3 sequence (DNA): TGTGCCAGCAGCACGGGAGGGACTCCAGTATGGGAGCAGTACTTC. It specifies CASSTGGTPVWEQYF.

V is TRBV28 and J is TRBJ2-2; 7 nucleotides align to TRBD1. Trimming took 3 bases from V and 4 from J; bases not matched to a gene: 8. Germline V gene lookup returns CDR1 MDHEN and CDR2 SYDVKM. The CDR3 consists of 16 residues. The CDR3 DNA sequence: TGTGCCAGCAGTTTGGTAGGGGGCAAAGGCACCGGGGAGCTGTTTTTT. Its protein product is CASSLVGGKGTGELFF.